The clone carrying this T cell receptor beta chain was observed a single time. The sample is drawn from a study of Ad26.COV2.S vaccination and SARS-CoV-2 variants. CDR1 MNHEY and CDR2 SMNVEV come from the germline V gene (reference sequence). This CDR3 spans 12 amino acids. Trimming stripped 10 bases from V and 0 bases from J, with 10 bases between. Indicated treatment: roughly 19 received Ad26.COV2.S at low or high dose, single or two shots; about five received placebo; per-sample allocation not given. Day 63 following the first vaccine or placebo injection was when the samples were taken. An 18-55-year-old adult in Boston served as donor. Profiling relied on immunoSEQ multiplex PCR, and the TCRdb table lists in-frame clones only, not all of them. The repertoire holds about 400,000 clones, with 83% as singletons.

This material consisted of peripheral blood, taken in a trial of Ad26.COV2.S vaccine versus placebo. The gene calls are TRBV27 and TRBJ2-7; D unresolved. The TCR originated in a person between 18 and 60 years old who received the Ad26.COV2.S COVID-19 vaccine or a placebo. The CDR3 bases are TGTGCCACCCGAGCGAACTCCTACGAGCAGTACTTC. It specifies CATRANSYEQYF.